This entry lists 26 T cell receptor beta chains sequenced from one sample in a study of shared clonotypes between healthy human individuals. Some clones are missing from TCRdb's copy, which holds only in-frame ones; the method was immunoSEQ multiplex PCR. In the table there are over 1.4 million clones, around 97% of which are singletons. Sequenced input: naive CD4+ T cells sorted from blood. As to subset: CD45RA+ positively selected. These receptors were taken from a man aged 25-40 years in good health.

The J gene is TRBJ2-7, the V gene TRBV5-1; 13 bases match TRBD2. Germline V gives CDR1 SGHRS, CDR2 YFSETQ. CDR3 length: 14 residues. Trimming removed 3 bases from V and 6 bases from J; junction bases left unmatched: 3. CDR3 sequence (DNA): TGCGCCAGCAGCTGGGGACTAGCGGGGCCCGAGCAGTACTTC. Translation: CASSWGLAGPEQYF.

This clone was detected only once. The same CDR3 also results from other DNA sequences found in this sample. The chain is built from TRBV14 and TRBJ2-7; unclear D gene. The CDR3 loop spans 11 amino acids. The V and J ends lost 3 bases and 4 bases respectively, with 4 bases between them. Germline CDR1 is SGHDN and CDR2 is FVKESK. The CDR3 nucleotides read TGTGCCAGCAGCCATGGTTACGAGCAGTACTTC. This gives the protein CASSHGYEQYF.

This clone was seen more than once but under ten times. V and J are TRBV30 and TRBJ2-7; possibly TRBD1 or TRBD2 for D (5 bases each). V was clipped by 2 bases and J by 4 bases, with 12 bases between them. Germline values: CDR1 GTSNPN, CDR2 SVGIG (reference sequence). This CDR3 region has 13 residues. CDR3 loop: CAWSSGPGYEQYF. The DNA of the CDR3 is TGTGCCTGGAGTTCGGGGCCCGGGTACGAGCAGTACTTC.

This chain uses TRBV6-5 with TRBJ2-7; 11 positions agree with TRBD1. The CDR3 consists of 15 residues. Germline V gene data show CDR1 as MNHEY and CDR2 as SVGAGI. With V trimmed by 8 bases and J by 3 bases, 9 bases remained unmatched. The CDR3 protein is CASGRDRGIYYEQYF. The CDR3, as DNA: TGTGCCAGCGGCCGGGACAGGGGGATTTACTACGAGCAGTACTTC.

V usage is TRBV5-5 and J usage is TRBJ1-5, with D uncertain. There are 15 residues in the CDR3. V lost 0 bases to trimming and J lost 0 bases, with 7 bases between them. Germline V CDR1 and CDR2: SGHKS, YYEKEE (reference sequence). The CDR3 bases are TGTGCCAGCAGCTTGGGGCCGTATAGCAATCAGCCCCAGCATTTT. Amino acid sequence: CASSLGPYSNQPQHF. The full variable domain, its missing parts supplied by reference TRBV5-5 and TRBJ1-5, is DAGVTQSPTHLIKTRGQQVTLRCSPISGHKSVSWYQQVLGQGPQFIFQYYEKEERGRGNFPDRFSARQFPNYSSELNVNALLLGDSALYLCASSLGPYSNQPQHFGDGTRLSIL.

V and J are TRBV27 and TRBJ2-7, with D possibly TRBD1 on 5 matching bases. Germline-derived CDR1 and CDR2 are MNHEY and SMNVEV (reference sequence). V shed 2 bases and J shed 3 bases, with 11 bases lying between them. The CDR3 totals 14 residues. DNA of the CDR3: TGTGCCAGCAGTTTAGCAGGGAAGAACTACGAGCAGTACTTC. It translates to CASSLAGKNYEQYF.

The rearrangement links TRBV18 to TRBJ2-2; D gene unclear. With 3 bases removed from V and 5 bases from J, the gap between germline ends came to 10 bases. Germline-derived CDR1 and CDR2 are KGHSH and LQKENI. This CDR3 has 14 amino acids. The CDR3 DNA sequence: TGTGCCAGCTCACCGACAAAGGTTACCGGGGAGCTGTTTTTT. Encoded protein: CASSPTKVTGELFF.

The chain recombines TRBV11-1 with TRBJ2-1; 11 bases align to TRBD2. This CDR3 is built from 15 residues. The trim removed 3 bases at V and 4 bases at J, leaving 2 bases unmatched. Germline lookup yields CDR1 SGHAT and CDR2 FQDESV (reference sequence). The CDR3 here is CASSFIAGGYNEQFF. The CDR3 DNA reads TGTGCCAGCAGCTTTATAGCGGGAGGGTACAATGAGCAGTTCTTC.

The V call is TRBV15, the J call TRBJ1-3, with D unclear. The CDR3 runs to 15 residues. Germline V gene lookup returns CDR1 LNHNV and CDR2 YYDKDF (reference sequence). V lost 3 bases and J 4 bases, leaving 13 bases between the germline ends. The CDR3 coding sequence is TGTGCCACCAGCAGTGGACCTCTCCCCGGAAACACCATATATTTT. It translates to CATSSGPLPGNTIYF. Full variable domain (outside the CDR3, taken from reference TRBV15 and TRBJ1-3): DAMVIQNPRYQVTQFGKPVTLSCSQTLNHNVMYWYQQKSSQAPKLLFHYYDKDFNNEADTPDNFQSRRPNTSFCFLDIRSPGLGDTAMYLCATSSGPLPGNTIYFGEGSWLTVV.

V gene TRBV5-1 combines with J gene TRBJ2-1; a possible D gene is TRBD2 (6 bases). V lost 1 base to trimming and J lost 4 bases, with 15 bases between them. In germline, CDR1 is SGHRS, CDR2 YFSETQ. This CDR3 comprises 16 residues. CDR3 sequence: CASSLSPASEYNEQFF. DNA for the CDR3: TGCGCCAGCAGCTTGTCTCCGGCTAGCGAGTACAATGAGCAGTTCTTC.

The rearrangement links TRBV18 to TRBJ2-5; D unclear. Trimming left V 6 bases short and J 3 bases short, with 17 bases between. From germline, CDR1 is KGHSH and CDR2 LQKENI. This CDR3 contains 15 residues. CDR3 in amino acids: CASSQPLRYEETQYF. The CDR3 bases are TGTGCCAGCTCCCAACCCCTGAGATACGAAGAGACCCAGTACTTC.

In DNA, the CDR3 is TGTGCCAGCAGTGAAGGACTAGCGGGAGGGTGGGAGCTGTTTTTT. Protein: CASSEGLAGGWELFF. The genes are TRBV9 and TRBJ2-2; TRBD2 aligns across 15 bases. The CDR3 is made up of 15 amino acids. From germline, CDR1 is SGDLS and CDR2 YYNGEE. V was pared by 5 bases and J by 9 bases, with 5 bases of the junction left unmatched.

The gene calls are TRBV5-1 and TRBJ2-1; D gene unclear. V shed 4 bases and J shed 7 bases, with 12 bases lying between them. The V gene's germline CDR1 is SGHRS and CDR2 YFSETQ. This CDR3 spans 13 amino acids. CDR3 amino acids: CASSRGVGNEQFF. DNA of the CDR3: TGCGCCAGCAGCCGTGGGGTAGGGAATGAGCAGTTCTTC.

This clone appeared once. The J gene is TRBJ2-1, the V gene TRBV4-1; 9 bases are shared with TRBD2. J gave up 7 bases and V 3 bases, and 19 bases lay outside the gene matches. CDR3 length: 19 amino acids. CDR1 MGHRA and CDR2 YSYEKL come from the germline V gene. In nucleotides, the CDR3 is TGCGCCAGCAGCCACAACAGGGGCCTTGAAGCGGGAGGTCCGAATGAGCAGTTCTTC. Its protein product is CASSHNRGLEAGGPNEQFF.

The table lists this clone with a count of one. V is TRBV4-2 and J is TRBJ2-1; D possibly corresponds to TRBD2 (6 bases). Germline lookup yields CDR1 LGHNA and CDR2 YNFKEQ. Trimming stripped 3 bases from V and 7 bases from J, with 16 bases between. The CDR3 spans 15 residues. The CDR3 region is CASSQTVTSLNEQFF. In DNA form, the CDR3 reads TGTGCCAGCAGCCAGACAGTAACTAGCCTGAATGAGCAGTTCTTC.

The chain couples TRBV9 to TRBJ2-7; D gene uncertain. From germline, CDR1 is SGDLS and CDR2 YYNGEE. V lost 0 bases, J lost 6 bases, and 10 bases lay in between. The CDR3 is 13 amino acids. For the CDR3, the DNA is TGTGCCAGCAGCGTAGATGCCGGTTCCGAGCAGTACTTC. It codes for CASSVDAGSEQYF.

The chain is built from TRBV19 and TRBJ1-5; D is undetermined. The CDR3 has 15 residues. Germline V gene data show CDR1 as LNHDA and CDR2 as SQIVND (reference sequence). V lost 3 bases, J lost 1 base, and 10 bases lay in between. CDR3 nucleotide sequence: TGTGCCAGTAGTATTTCGGTAACGAGCAATCAGCCCCAGCATTTT. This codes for CASSISVTSNQPQHF.

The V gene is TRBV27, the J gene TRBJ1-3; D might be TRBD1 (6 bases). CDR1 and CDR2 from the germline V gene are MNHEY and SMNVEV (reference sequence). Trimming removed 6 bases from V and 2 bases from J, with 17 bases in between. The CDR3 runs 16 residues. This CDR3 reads CASSRGGGNTGNTIYF. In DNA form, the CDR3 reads TGTGCCAGCAGCCGAGGGGGAGGCAACACTGGAAACACCATATATTTT.

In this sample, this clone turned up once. The chain's CDR3 is CASSLDGSGELFF. The CDR3 nucleotides read TGTGCCAGCAGCTTAGATGGCAGCGGGGAGCTGTTTTTT. The chain joins TRBV11-3 to TRBJ2-2; D gene unclear. The CDR3 length is 13 residues. Germline CDR1 reads SGHNT; CDR2 reads YENEEA. V was clipped by 0 bases and J by 7 bases, with 6 bases between them.

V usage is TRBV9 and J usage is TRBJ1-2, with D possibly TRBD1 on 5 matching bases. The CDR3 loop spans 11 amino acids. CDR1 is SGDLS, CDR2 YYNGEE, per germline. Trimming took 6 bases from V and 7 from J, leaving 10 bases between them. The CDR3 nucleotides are TGTGCCAGCACGAGGGGTGGTGGCTACACCTTC. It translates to CASTRGGGYTF. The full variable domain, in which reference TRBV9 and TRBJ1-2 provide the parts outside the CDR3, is DSGVTQTPKHLITATGQRVTLRCSPRSGDLSVYWYQQSLDQGLQFLIQYYNGEERAKGNILERFSAQQFPDLHSELNLSSLELGDSALYFCASTRGGGYTFGSGTRLTVV.

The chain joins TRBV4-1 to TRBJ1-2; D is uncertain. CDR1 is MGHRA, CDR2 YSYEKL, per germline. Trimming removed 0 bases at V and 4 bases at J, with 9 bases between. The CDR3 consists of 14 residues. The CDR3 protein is CASSQDAGVYGYTF. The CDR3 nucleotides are TGCGCCAGCAGCCAAGATGCAGGAGTCTATGGCTACACCTTC.

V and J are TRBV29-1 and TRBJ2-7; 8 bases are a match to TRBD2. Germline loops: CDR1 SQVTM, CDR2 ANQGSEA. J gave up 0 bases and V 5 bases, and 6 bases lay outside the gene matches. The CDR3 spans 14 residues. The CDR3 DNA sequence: TGCAGCGTTAGTAGCGGGAAGAGCTCCTACGAGCAGTACTTC. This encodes CSVSSGKSSYEQYF.

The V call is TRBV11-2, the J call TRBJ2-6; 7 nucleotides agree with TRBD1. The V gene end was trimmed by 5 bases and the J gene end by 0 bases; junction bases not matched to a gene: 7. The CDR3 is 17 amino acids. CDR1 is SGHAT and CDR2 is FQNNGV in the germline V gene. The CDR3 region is CASSRQGFSSGANVLTF. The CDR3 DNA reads TGTGCCAGCAGCCGACAGGGTTTTAGCTCTGGGGCCAACGTCCTGACTTTC.

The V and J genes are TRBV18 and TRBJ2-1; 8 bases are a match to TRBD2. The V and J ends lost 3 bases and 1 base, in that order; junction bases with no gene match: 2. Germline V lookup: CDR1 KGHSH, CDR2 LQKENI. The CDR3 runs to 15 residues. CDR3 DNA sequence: TGTGCCAGCTCACCGACTAGCGCATCCTACAATGAGCAGTTCTTC. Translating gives CASSPTSASYNEQFF. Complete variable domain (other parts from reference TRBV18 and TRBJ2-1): NAGVMQNPRHLVRRRGQEARLRCSPMKGHSHVYWYRQLPEEGLKFMVYLQKENIIDESGMPKERFSAEFPKEGPSILRIQQVVRGDSAAYFCASSPTSASYNEQFFGPGTRLTVL.

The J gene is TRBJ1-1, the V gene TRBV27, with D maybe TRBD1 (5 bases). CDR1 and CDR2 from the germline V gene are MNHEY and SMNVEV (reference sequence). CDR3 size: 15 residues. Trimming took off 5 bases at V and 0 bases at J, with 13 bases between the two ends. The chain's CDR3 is CASSARAFLNTEAFF. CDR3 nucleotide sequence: TGTGCCAGCAGTGCCAGGGCGTTCTTGAACACTGAAGCTTTCTTT.

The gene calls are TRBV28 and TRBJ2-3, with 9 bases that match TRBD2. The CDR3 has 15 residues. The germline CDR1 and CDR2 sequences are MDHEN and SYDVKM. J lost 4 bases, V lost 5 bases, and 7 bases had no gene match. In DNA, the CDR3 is TGTGCCAGCAGTCCACCCGGGACTAGCTCAGATACGCAGTATTTT. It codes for CASSPPGTSSDTQYF.